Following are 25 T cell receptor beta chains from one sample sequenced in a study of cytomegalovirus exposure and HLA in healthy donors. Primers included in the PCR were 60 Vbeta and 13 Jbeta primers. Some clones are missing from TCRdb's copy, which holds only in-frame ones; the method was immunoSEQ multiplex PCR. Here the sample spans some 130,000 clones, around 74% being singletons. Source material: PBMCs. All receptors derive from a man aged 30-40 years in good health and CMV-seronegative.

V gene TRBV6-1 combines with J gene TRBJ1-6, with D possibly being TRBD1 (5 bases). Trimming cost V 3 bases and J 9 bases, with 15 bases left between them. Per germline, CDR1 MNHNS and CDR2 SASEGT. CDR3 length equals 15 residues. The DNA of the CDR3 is TGTGCCAGCAGTGACGACAGACAAAGGAGTTCACCCCTCCACTTT. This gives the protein CASSDDRQRSSPLHF.

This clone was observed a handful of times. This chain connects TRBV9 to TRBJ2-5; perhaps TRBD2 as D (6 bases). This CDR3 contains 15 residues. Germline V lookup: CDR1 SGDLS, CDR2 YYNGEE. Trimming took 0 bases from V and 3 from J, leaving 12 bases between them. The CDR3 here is CASSVDPGGEETQYF. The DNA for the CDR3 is TGTGCCAGCAGCGTAGACCCTGGCGGGGAAGAGACCCAGTACTTC.

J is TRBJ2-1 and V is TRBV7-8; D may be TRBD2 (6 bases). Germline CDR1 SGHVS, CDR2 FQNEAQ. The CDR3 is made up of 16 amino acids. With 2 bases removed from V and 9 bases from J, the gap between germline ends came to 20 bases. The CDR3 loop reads CASSLPLWEATSEQFF. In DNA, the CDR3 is TGTGCCAGCAGCTTACCCCTGTGGGAGGCCACGAGTGAGCAGTTCTTC.

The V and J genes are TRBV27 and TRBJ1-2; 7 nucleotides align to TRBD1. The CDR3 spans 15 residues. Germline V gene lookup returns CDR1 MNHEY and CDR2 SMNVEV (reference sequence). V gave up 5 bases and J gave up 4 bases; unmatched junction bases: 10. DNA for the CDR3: TGTGCCAGCAGTCCACCGAAGGGGGCCGCCTATGGCTACACCTTC. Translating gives CASSPPKGAAYGYTF.

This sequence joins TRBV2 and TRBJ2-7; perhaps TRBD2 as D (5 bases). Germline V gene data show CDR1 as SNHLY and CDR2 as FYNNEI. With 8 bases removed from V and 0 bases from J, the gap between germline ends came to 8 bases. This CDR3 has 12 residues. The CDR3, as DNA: TGTGCCAGCTACGGGGTCTCCTACGAGCAGTACTTC. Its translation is CASYGVSYEQYF.

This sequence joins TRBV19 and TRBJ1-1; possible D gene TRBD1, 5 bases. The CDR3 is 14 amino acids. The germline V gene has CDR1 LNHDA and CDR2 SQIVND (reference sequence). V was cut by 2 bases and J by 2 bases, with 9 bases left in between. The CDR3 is CASSIYQGNTEAFF. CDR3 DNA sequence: TGTGCCAGTAGTATATACCAGGGCAACACTGAAGCTTTCTTT.

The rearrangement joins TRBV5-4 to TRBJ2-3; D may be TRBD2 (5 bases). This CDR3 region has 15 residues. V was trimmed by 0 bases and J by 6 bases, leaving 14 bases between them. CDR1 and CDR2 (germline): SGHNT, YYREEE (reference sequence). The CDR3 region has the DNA TGTGCCAGCAGCTTGGAGGGAGCAACGACGGATACGCAGTATTTT. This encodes CASSLEGATTDTQYF.

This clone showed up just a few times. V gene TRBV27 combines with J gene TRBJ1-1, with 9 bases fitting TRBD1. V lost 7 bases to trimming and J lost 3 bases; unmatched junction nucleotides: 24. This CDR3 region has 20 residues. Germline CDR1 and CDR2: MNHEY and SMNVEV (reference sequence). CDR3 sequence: CASTPPLLQGATLYDTEAFF. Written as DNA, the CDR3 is TGTGCCAGCACCCCACCCCTTTTACAGGGGGCCACGCTTTACGACACTGAAGCTTTCTTT.

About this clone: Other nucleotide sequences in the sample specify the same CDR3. The chain's CDR3 is CSVLGGSTDTQYF. The CDR3 DNA follows: TGCAGCGTTCTGGGGGGAAGCACAGATACGCAGTATTTT. The chain uses TRBV29-1 and TRBJ2-3; D possibly corresponds to TRBD2 (6 bases). The V gene's germline CDR1 is SQVTM and CDR2 ANQGSEA. V lost 5 bases, J lost 0 bases, and 9 bases lay in between. The CDR3 is 13 residues long.

Here the CDR3 reads CASSVDRGEKLFF. The CDR3 bases are TGTGCCAGCAGCGTAGATCGGGGGGAAAAACTGTTTTTT. The V and J genes are TRBV7-9 and TRBJ1-4; a possible D gene is TRBD1 (5 bases). The CDR3 is made up of 13 amino acids. V was clipped by 5 bases and J by 8 bases, with 12 bases between them. From germline, CDR1 is SEHNR and CDR2 FQNEAQ (reference sequence).

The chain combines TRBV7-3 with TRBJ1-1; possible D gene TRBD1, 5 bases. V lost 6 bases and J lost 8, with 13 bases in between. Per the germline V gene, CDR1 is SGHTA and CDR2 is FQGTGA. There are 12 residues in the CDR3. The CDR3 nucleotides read TGTGCCAGCAGAGGGGATCGGACAGAAGCTTTCTTT. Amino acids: CASRGDRTEAFF.

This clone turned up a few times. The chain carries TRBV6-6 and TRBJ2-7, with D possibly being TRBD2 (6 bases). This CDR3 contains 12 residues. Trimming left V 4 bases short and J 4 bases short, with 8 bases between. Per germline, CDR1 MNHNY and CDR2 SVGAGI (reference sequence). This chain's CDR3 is CASSWDFYEQYF. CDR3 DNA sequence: TGTGCCAGCAGTTGGGACTTTTACGAGCAGTACTTC.

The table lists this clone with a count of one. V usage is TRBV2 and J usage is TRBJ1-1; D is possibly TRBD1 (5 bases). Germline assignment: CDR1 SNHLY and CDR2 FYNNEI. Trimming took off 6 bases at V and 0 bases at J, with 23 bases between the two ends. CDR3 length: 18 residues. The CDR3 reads CASSSTPPGGVMNTEAFF. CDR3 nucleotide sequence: TGTGCCAGCAGCAGCACTCCGCCGGGGGGGGTCATGAACACTGAAGCTTTCTTT.

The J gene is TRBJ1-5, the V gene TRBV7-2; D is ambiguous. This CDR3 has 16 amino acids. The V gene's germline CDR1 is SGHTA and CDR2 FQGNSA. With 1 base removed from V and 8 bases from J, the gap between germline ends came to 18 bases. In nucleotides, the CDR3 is TGTGCCAGCAGCTTAGGGCATCGATCGGGTGTGGAGCCCCAGCATTTT. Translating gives CASSLGHRSGVEPQHF.

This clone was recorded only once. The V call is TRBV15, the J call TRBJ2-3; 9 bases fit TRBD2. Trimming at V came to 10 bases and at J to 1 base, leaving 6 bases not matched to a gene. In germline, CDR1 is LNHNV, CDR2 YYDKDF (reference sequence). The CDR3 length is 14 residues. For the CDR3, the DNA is TGTGCCAAACCCAGGACTAGCGGCACAGATACGCAGTATTTT. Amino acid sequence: CAKPRTSGTDTQYF. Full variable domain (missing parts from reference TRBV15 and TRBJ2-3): DAMVIQNPRYQVTQFGKPVTLSCSQTLNHNVMYWYQQKSSQAPKLLFHYYDKDFNNEADTPDNFQSRRPNTSFCFLDIRSPGLGDTAMYLCAKPRTSGTDTQYFGPGTRLTVL.

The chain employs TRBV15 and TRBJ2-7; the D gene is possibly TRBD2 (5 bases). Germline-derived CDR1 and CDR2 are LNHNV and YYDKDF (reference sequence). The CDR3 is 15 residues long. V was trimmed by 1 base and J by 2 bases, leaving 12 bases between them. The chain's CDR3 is CATSRGWGATYEQYF. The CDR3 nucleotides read TGTGCCACCAGCAGAGGTTGGGGAGCGACCTACGAGCAGTACTTC.

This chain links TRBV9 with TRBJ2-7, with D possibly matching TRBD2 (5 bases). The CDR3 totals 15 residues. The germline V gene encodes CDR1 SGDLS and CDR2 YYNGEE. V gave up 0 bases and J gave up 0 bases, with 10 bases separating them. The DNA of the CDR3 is TGTGCCAGCAGCGTAGAGACGGGATTCTCCTACGAGCAGTACTTC. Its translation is CASSVETGFSYEQYF.

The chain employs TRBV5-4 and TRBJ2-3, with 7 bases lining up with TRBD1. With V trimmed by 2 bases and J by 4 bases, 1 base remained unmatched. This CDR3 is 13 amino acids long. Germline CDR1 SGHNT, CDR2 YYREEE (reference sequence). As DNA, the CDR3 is TGTGCCAGCAGCTTAGACAGGGCAGATACGCAGTATTTT. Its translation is CASSLDRADTQYF.

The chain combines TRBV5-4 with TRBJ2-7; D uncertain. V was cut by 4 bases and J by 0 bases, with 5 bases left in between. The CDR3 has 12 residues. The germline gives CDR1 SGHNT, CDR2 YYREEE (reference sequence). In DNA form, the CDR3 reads TGTGCCAGCAGCCTCCCCTCCTACGAGCAGTACTTC. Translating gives CASSLPSYEQYF.

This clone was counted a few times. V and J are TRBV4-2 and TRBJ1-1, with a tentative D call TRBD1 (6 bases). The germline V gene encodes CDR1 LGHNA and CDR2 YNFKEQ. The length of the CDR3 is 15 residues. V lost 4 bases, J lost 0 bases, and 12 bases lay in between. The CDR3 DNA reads TGTGCCAGCAGCCCTGCAGGGGCGATGAACACTGAAGCTTTCTTT. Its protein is CASSPAGAMNTEAFF.

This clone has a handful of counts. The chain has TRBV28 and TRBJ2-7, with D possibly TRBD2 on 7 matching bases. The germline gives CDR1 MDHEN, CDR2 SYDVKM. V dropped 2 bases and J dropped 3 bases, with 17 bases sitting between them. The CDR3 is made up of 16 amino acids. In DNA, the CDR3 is TGTGCCAGCAGTTTAGGGGGGGCCATTGGGGTCTACGAGCAGTACTTC. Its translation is CASSLGGAIGVYEQYF.

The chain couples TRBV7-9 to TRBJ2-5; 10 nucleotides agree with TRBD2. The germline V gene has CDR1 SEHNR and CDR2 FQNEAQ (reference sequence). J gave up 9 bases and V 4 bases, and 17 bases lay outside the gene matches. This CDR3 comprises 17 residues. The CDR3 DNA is TGTGCCAGCAGCTCTCTAGCGGGGGTCTACCGGCGGGGACCCCAGTACTTC. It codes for CASSSLAGVYRRGPQYF.

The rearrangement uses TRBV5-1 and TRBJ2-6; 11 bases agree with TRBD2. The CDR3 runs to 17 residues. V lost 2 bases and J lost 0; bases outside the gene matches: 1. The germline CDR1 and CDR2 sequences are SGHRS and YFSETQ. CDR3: CASSLTSGSSGANVLTF. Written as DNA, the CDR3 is TGCGCCAGCAGCTTAACTAGCGGGAGCTCTGGGGCCAACGTCCTGACTTTC.

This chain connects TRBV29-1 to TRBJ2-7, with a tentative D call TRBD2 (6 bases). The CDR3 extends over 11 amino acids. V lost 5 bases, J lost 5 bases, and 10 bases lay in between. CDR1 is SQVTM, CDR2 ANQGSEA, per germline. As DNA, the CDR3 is TGCAGCGTTCCGGGACTGAACGAGCAGTACTTC. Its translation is CSVPGLNEQYF.

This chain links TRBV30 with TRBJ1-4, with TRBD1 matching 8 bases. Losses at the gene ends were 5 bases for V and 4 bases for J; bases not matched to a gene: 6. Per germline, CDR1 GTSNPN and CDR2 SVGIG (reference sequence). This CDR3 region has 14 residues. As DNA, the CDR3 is TGTGCCTGGGGACAGGGTACAGGTAATGAAAAACTGTTTTTT. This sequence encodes CAWGQGTGNEKLFF.